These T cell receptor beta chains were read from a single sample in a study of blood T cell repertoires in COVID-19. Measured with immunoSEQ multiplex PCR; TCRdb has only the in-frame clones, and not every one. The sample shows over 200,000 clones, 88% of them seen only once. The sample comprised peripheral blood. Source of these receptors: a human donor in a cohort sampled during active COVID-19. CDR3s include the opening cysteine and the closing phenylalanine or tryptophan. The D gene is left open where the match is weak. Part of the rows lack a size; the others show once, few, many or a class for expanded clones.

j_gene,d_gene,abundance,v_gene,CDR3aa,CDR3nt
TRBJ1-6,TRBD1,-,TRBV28,CASSPGTGHSPLHF,TGTGCCAGCAGTCCCGGGACAGGACATTCACCCCTCCACTTT
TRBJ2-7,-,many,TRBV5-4,CASSLRGRSYEQYF,TGTGCCAGCAGCTTAAGGGGCCGATCCTACGAGCAGTACTTC
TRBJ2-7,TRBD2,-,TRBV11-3,CASSLSSGSYEQYF,TGTGCCAGCAGCTTATCTAGCGGGAGTTACGAGCAGTACTTC
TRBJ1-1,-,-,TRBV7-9,CASSLEGRTEAFF,TGTGCCAGCAGCTTAGAAGGCAGGACTGAAGCTTTCTTT
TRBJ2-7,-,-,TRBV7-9,CASAISGGYEQYF,TGTGCCAGCGCCATTTCCGGGGGCTACGAGCAGTACTTC
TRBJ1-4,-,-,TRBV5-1,CASSLYPGNEEKLFF,TGCGCCAGCAGCTTATACCCGGGAAACGAAGAAAAACTGTTTTTT
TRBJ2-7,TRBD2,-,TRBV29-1,CSVEAGGGGEQYF,TGCAGCGTTGAGGCGGGAGGCGGCGGCGAGCAGTACTTC
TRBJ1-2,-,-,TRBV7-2,CASSYFTQGGYTF,TGTGCCAGCAGCTATTTCACTCAGGGTGGCTACACCTTC
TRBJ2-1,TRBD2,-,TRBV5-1,CASSPHSGRLDNEQFF,TGCGCCAGCAGCCCCCATAGCGGGAGGCTTGACAATGAGCAGTTCTTC
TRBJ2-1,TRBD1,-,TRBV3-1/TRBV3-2,CASSQQAWDRYYNEQFF,TGTGCCAGCAGCCAACAGGCCTGGGACAGGTATTACAATGAGCAGTTCTTC
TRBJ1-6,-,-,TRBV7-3,CASRGTSVFSPLHF,TGTGCCAGCAGGGGGACAAGTGTTTTTTCACCCCTCCACTTT
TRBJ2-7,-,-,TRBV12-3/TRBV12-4,CASSFTGSYEQYF,TGTGCCAGCAGTTTCACCGGCTCCTACGAGCAGTACTTC
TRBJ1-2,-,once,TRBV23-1,CASSRKNPDSSNYGYTF,TGCGCCAGCAGTCGCAAGAACCCGGACAGTTCTAACTATGGCTACACCTTC
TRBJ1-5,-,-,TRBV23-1,CASIRQGNQPQHF,TGCGCCAGCATTCGACAGGGCAATCAGCCCCAGCATTTT
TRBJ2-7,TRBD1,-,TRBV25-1,CASSELGARQGAREQYF,TGTGCCAGCAGTGAGCTGGGGGCCCGACAGGGGGCCCGGGAGCAGTACTTC
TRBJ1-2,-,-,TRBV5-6,CASTFNRVDYGYTF,TGTGCCAGCACCTTTAACAGGGTGGACTATGGCTACACCTTC
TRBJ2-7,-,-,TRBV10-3,CAISGRDSPNYEQYF,TGTGCCATCAGTGGGCGGGACAGTCCGAACTACGAGCAGTACTTC
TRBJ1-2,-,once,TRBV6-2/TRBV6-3,CASSQSWTVENTF,TGTGCCAGCAGCCAAAGTTGGACAGTTGAGAACACCTTC
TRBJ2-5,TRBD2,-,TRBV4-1,CASSQEVSGVQETQYF,TGCGCCAGCAGCCAAGAAGTTAGCGGGGTACAAGAGACCCAGTACTTC
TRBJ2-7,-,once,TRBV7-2,CASSLGQGQYF,TGTGCCAGCAGCCTAGGGCAGGGGCAGTACTTC